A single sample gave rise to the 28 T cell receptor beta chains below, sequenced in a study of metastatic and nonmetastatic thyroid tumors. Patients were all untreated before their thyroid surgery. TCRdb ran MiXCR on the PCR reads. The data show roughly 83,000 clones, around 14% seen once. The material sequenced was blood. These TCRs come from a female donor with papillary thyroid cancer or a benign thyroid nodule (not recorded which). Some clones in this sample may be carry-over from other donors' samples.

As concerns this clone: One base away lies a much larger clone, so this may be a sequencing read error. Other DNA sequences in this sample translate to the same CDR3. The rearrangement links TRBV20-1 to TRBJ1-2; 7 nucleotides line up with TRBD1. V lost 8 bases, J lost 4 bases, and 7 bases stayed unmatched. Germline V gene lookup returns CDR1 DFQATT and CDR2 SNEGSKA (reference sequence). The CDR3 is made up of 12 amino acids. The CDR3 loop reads CSWTGNFYGYTF. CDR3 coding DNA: TGCAGTTGGACAGGAAATTTCTATGGCTACACCTTC.

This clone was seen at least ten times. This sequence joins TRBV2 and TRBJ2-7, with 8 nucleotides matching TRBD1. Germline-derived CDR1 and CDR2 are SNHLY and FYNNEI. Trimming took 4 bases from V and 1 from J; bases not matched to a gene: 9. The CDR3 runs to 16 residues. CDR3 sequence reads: CASSGQGFGVSYEQYF. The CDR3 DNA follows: TGTGCCAGCAGTGGACAGGGGTTCGGAGTATCCTACGAGCAGTACTTC.

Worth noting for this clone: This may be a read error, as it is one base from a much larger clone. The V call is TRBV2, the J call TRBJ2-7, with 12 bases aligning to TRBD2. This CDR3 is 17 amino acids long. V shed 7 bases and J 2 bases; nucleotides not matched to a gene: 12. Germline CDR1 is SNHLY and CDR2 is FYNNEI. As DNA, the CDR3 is TGTGCCAGCATTAAGACTAGCGGGGGCCTTCAGGCCTACGAGCAGTACTTC. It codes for CASIKTSGGLQAYEQYF.

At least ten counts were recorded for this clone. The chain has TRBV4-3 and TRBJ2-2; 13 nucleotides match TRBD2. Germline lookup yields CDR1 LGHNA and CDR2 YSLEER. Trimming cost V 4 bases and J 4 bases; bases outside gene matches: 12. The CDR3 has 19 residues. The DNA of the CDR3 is TGCGCCAGCAGCCCCAAGGCACTAGCGGGGGGGCGGGGCACCGGGGAGCTGTTTTTT. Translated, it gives CASSPKALAGGRGTGELFF.

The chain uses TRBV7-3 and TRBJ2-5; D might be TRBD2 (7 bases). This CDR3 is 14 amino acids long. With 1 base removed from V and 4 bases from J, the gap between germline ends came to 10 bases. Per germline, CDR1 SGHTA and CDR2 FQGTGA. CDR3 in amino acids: CASSLRGGGETQYF. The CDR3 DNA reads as TGTGCCAGCAGCTTAAGAGGGGGGGGAGAGACCCAGTACTTC.

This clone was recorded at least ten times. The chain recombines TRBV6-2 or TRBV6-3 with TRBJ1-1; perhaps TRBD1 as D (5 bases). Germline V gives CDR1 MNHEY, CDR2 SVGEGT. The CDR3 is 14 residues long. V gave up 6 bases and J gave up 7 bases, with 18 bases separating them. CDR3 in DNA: TGTGCCAGCAGAAAAGACCGGGGGTGGGGTGAAGCTTTCTTT. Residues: CASRKDRGWGEAFF.

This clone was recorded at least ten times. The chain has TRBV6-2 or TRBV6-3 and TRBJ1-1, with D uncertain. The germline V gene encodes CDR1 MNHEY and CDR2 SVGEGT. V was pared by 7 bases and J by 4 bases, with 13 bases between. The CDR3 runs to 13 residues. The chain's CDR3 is CASTTGGGTEAFF. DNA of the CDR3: TGTGCCAGCACGACCGGAGGAGGCACTGAAGCTTTCTTT.

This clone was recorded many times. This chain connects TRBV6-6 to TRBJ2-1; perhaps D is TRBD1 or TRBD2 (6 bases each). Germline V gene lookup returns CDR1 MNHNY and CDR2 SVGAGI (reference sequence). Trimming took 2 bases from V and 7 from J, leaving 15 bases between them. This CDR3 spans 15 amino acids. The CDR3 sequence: CASSYRGAQGNEQFF. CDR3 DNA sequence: TGTGCCAGCAGTTACAGGGGGGCCCAGGGGAATGAGCAGTTCTTC.

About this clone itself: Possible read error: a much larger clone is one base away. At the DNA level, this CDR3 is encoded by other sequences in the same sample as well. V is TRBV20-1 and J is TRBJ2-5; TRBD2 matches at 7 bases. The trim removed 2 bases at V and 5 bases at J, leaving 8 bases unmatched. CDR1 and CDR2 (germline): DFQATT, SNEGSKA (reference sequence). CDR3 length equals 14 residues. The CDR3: CSARIWTSVETQYF. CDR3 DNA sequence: TGCAGTGCTAGAATCTGGACTAGTGTTGAGACCCAGTACTTC.

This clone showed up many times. The CDR3 DNA reads TGTGCCAGCTCACCGGTCGATGGGACTTCACCCCTCCACTTT. It is translated as CASSPVDGTSPLHF. The V gene is TRBV18, the J gene TRBJ1-6, with D tentatively TRBD1 (5 bases). With 3 bases removed from V and 9 bases from J, the gap between germline ends came to 12 bases. Germline lookup yields CDR1 KGHSH and CDR2 LQKENI. The CDR3 sequence is 14 residues long. The full variable domain, completed using reference TRBV18 and TRBJ1-6, is NAGVMQNPRHLVRRRGQEARLRCSPMKGHSHVYWYRQLPEEGLKFMVYLQKENIIDESGMPKERFSAEFPKEGPSILRIQQVVRGDSAAYFCASSPVDGTSPLHFGNGTRLTVT.

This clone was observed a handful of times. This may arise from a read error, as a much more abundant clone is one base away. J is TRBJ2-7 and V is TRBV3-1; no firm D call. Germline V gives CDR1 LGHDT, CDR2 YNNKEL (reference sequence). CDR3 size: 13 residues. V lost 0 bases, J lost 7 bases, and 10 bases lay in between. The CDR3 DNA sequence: TGTGCCAGCAGCCAAGAGGCCTGGAGAGAGCAGTACTTC. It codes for CASSQEAWREQYF.

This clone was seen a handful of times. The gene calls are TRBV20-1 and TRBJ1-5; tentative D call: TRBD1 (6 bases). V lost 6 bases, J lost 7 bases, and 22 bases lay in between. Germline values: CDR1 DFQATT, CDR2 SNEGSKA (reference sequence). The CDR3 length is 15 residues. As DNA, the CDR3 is TGCAGTGCCCAGGGGTCAGGAGGCAATGGCCAGCCCCAGCATTTT. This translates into CSAQGSGGNGQPQHF.

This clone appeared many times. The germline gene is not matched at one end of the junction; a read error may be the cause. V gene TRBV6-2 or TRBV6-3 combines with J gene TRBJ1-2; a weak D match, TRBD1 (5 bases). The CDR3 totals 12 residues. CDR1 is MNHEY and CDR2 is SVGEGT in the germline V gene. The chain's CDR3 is CASSYGGYGYTF. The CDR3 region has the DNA TGTGCCAGTAGTTACGGGGGCTATGGCTACACCTTC.

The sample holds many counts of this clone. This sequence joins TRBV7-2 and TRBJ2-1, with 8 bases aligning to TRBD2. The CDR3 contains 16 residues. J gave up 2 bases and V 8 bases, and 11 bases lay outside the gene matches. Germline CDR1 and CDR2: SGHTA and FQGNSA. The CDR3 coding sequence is TGTGCCAGCGGGGTTTTCGGGGGGGCCGCCTACAATGAGCAGTTCTTC. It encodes CASGVFGGAAYNEQFF. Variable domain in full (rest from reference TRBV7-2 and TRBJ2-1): GAGVSQSPSNKVTEKGKDVELRCDPISGHTALYWYRQSLGQGLEFLIYFQGNSAPDKSGLPSDRFSAERTGGSVSTLTIQRTQQEDSAVYLCASGVFGGAAYNEQFFGPGTRLTVL.

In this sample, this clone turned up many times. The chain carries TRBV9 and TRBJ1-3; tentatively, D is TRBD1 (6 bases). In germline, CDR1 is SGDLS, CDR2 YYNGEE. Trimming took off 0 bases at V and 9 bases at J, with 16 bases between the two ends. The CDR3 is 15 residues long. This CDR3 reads CASSVGPQGQGTIYF. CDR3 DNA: TGTGCCAGCAGCGTAGGGCCACAGGGTCAGGGCACCATATATTTT.

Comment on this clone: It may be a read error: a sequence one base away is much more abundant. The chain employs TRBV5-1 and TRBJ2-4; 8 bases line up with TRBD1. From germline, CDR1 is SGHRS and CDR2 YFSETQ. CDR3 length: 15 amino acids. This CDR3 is CASSLVTGEENIHYF. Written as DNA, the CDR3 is TGCGCCAGCAGCTTGGTGACAGGGGAAGAAAACATTCATTACTTC.

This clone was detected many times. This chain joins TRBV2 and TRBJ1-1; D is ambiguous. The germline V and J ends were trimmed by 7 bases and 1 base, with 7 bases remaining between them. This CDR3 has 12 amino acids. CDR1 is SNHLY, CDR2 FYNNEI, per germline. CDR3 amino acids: CASNLGNTEAFF. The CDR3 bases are TGTGCCAGCAATTTGGGGAACACTGAAGCTTTCTTT.

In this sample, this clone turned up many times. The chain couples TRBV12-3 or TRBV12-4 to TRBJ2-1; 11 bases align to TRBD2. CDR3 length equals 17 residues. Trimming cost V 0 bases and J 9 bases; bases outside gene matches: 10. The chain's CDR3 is CASSLAKTSGDRGEQFF. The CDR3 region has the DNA TGTGCCAGCAGTTTAGCGAAGACTAGCGGGGACCGGGGTGAGCAGTTCTTC.

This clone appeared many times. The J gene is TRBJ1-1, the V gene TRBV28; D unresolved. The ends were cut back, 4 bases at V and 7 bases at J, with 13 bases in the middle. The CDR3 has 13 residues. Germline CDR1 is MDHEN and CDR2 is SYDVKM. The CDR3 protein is CASSYGQQIEAFF. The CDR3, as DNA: TGTGCCAGCAGTTATGGCCAGCAAATTGAAGCTTTCTTT.

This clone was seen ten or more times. The CDR3 nucleotides are TGCAGTGCTAGGTCCGGGGGGGCAAAGACCCAGTACTTC. Amino acid sequence: CSARSGGAKTQYF. The rearrangement uses TRBV20-1 and TRBJ2-5; 8 bases are a match to TRBD2. CDR1 DFQATT and CDR2 SNEGSKA come from the germline V gene (reference sequence). With 3 bases clipped from V and 6 bases from J, the junction kept 6 bases outside the gene matches. This CDR3 comprises 13 residues.

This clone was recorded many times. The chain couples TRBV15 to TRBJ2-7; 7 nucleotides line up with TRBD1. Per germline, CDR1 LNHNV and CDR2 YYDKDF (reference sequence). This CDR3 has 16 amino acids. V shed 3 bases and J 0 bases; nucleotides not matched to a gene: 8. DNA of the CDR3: TGTGCCACCAGCAGTAACCGGGACAGAACCTCCTACGAGCAGTACTTC. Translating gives CATSSNRDRTSYEQYF.

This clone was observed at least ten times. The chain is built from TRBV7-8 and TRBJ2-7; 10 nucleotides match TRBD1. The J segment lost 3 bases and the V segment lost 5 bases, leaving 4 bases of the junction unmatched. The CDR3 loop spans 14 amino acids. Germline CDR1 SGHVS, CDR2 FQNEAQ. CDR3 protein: CASSPRDRGYEQYF. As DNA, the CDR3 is TGTGCCAGCAGCCCCCGGGACAGGGGCTACGAGCAGTACTTC.

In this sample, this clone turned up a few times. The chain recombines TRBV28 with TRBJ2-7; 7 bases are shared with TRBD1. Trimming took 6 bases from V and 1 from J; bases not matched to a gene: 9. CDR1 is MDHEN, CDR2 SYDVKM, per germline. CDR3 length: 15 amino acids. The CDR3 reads CASSLGTEHSYEQYF. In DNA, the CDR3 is TGTGCCAGCAGCTTAGGGACAGAACATTCCTACGAGCAGTACTTC.

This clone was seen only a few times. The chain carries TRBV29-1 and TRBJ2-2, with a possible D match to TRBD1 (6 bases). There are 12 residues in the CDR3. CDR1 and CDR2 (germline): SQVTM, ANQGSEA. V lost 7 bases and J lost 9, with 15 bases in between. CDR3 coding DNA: TGCAGCGCGGGACATCCCTTGTGGGAGCTGTTTTTT. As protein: CSAGHPLWELFF.

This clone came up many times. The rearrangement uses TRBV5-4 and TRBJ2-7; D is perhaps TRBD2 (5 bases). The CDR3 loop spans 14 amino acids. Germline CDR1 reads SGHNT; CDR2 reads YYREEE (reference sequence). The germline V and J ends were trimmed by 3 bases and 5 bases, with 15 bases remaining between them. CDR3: CASSYGRGVDEQYF. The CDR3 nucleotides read TGTGCCAGCAGCTACGGCCGGGGAGTCGACGAGCAGTACTTC.

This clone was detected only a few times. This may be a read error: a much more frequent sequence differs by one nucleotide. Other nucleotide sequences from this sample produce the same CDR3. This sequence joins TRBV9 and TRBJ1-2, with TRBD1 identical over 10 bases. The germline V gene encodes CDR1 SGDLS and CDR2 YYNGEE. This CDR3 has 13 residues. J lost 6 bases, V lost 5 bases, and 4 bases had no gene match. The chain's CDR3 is CASSRQGADGYTF. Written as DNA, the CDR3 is TGTGCCAGCAGTAGACAGGGGGCTGATGGCTACACCTTC.

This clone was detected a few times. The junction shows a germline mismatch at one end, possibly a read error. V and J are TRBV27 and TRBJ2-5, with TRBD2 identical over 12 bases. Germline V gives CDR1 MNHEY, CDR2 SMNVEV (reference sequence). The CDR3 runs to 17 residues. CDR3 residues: CATSLGLAGGRAETQCF. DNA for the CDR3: TGTGCCACATCCCTTGGGCTAGCGGGGGGGCGTGCGGAGACCCAGTGCTTC.

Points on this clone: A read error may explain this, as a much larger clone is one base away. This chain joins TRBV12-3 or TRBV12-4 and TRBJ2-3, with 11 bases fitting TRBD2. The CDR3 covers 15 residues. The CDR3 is CASRLAGGITDTQYF. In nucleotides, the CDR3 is TGTGCCAGCAGATTAGCGGGGGGGATCACAGATACGCAGTATTTT.